These 16 T cell receptor beta chains were all obtained from the same sample, sequenced in a study of T cells in Graves' hyperthyroidism and ophthalmopathy. The source material, RNA transcripts, was used to amplify TCR beta CDR3 regions. When the TCR CDR3 underwent first-round RT-PCR, the HTBI primer set was used. MiXCR, applied by TCRdb to the multiplex PCR reads, yields one record per CDR3 protein. Of approximately 640,000 distinct CDR3 sequences in the sample, approximately 42% were seen once. The sample comprised peripheral blood or thyroid tissue (not recorded which). These receptors all come from an adult man with Graves' disease, either hyperthyroidism or ophthalmopathy (not recorded which).

This clonotype was found once. The chain recombines TRBV29-1 with TRBJ2-7, with D possibly TRBD1 on 5 matching bases. Germline V lookup: CDR1 SQVTM, CDR2 ANQGSEA. Trimming stripped 5 bases from V and 3 bases from J, with 11 bases between. The CDR3 has 12 amino acids. The CDR3 bases are TGCAGCGTTCGCGCAGGGAACTACGAGCAGTACTTC. It codes for CSVRAGNYEQYF.

V usage is TRBV6-5 and J usage is TRBJ2-5, with TRBD1 matching 9 bases. With 2 bases clipped from V and 0 bases from J, the junction kept 1 base outside the gene matches. This CDR3 spans 15 amino acids. Germline V gene data show CDR1 as MNHEY and CDR2 as SVGAGI. The CDR3 DNA sequence: TGTGCCAGCAGTTACGGACAGGGGAACCAAGAGACCCAGTACTTC. It is translated as CASSYGQGNQETQYF.

To note about this clonotype: A much larger clone sits a single nucleotide away, making a read error possible. This chain uses TRBV7-8 with TRBJ1-4; D gene uncertain. Germline-derived CDR1 and CDR2 are SGHVS and FQNEAQ. Between the trimmed V and J ends, which lost 6 bases and 3 bases, there was a span of 8 bases. The CDR3 is 13 residues long. The CDR3 sequence: CASSAGANEKLFF. CDR3 DNA: TGTGCCAGCAGTGCCGGGGCTAATGAAAAACTGTTTTTT.

The chain uses TRBV7-9 and TRBJ2-1; TRBD1 is a possible D gene (5 bases). In germline, CDR1 is SEHNR, CDR2 FQNEAQ (reference sequence). The V end lost 11 bases, the J end lost 1 base, and 15 bases lay between the germline ends. The CDR3 extends over 14 amino acids. The CDR3 DNA is TGTGCCTCCCGACCCCAGGGATCCTACAATGAGCAGTTCTTC. Translated: CASRPQGSYNEQFF.

The chain couples TRBV24-1 to TRBJ2-7, with 8 nucleotides matching TRBD1. V was pared by 5 bases and J by 3 bases, with 14 bases of the junction left unmatched. Germline loops: CDR1 KGHDR, CDR2 SFDVKD. The CDR3 extends over 17 amino acids. The CDR3 protein is CATSAYTLGQVRYEQYF. For the CDR3, the DNA is TGTGCCACCAGTGCTTATACGTTGGGACAGGTTCGCTACGAGCAGTACTTC.

V usage is TRBV6-1 and J usage is TRBJ2-7; D remains ambiguous. Near its end, the DNA agrees better with TRBJ2-1, so the J call may be wrong. The CDR3 extends over 11 amino acids. CDR1 MNHNS and CDR2 SASEGT come from the germline V gene. The CDR3 reads CASSAWVEQFF. CDR3 DNA sequence: TGTGCCAGCAGTGCGTGGGTTGAGCAGTTCTTC.

V is TRBV20-1 and J is TRBJ2-5, with a weak D call TRBD1 (6 bases). Trimming pared 6 bases from V and 4 bases from J, leaving 18 bases between. Per the germline V gene, CDR1 is DFQATT and CDR2 is SNEGSKA (reference sequence). This CDR3 has 14 residues. This CDR3 reads CSAQIMDSPETQYF. CDR3 DNA sequence: TGCAGTGCGCAAATAATGGACAGCCCAGAGACCCAGTACTTC.

The V and J genes are TRBV9 and TRBJ2-3; D is uncertain. The CDR3 covers 13 residues. The V end was cut by 6 bases, the J end by 6 bases, with 14 bases between. From germline, CDR1 is SGDLS and CDR2 YYNGEE. CDR3 coding DNA: TGTGCCAGCATCAACGGGCGCGGCGATACGCAGTATTTT. Translating it yields CASINGRGDTQYF.

This CDR3 reads CASSSRGRGQPQHF. In DNA form, the CDR3 reads TGTGCCAGCAGTTCTCGGGGGAGGGGGCAGCCCCAGCATTTT. The chain is built from TRBV13 and TRBJ1-5; the D gene is possibly TRBD1 (6 bases). In germline, CDR1 is PRHDT, CDR2 FYEKMQ (reference sequence). V was shortened by 6 bases and J by 7 bases, with 16 bases between the two germline ends. The CDR3 spans 14 residues.

Concerning this clonotype: The junction departs from germline at one end; a sequencing error may be responsible. V is TRBV7-2 and J is TRBJ2-2, with TRBD1 matching 10 bases. The length of the CDR3 is 17 residues. Germline CDR1 SGHTA, CDR2 FQGNSA. The CDR3 loop reads CASSQDRQGAQAGELFF. CDR3 DNA: TGCGCCAGCAGCCAAGATCGACAGGGGGCGCAGGCCGGGGAGCTGTTTTTT.

Regarding this clonotype: A much larger clone differs from this one at a single base, so this may be a read error. This chain joins TRBV10-3 and TRBJ1-2; D is uncertain. The V gene lost 5 bases and the J gene lost 4 bases, with 8 bases spanning the gap. CDR1 is ENHRY, CDR2 SYGVKD, per germline. The CDR3 extends over 12 amino acids. The CDR3: CAISPSFYGYTF. CDR3 nucleotide sequence: TGTGCCATCAGTCCATCTTTCTATGGCTACACCTTC.

The chain is built from TRBV20-1 and TRBJ2-5; weak D call: TRBD1 (6 bases). The ends were cut back, 1 base at V and 9 bases at J, with 18 bases in the middle. Germline CDR1 reads DFQATT; CDR2 reads SNEGSKA (reference sequence). CDR3 length: 14 amino acids. In DNA, the CDR3 is TGCAGTGCTAGAGTCGGGACAAGGGGCCAGCCCCAGTACTTC. Protein: CSARVGTRGQPQYF.

The chain has TRBV2 and TRBJ1-2; possibly TRBD1 for D (5 bases). The V end was cut by 6 bases, the J end by 0 bases, with 11 bases between. The CDR3 extends over 14 amino acids. CDR1 SNHLY and CDR2 FYNNEI come from the germline V gene. Here the CDR3 DNA reads TGTGCCAGCAGGAAGGGACTCACTAACTATGGCTACACCTTC. It is translated as CASRKGLTNYGYTF. Full variable domain (missing parts from reference TRBV2 and TRBJ1-2): EPEVTQTPSHQVTQMGQEVILRCVPISNHLYFYWYRQILGQKVEFLVSFYNNEISEKSEIFDDQFSVERPDGSNFTLKIRSTKLEDSAMYFCASRKGLTNYGYTFGSGTRLTVV.

The chain is built from TRBV5-1 and TRBJ1-5, with 9 positions matching TRBD1. The germline V gene has CDR1 SGHRS and CDR2 YFSETQ. V lost 3 bases to trimming and J lost 3 bases; unmatched junction nucleotides: 4. This CDR3 contains 15 residues. CDR3 in DNA: TGCGCCAGCAGCTGGGGGGACAGGGACAATCAGCCCCAGCATTTT. Amino acid sequence: CASSWGDRDNQPQHF.

This clonotype appeared once. The chain recombines TRBV9 with TRBJ2-5; 8 bases match TRBD2. The CDR3 length is 15 residues. The ends lost 0 bases at V and 5 bases at J; junction bases unmatched: 6. Per the germline V gene, CDR1 is SGDLS and CDR2 is YYNGEE. The CDR3 DNA sequence: TGTGCCAGCAGCGTAGCGGTAGCGGGGAGGGAGACCCAGTACTTC. Its translation: CASSVAVAGRETQYF.

Regarding this clonotype: Since a much larger clone is just one base distant, this may be a read error. The gene calls are TRBV2 and TRBJ2-5, with a possible D match to TRBD2 (6 bases). Germline lookup yields CDR1 SNHLY and CDR2 FYNNEI. CDR3 length equals 13 residues. V was trimmed by 4 bases and J by 5 bases, leaving 11 bases between them. CDR3 DNA sequence: TGTGCCAGCAGTGCTTTGGCGGGGGAGACCCAGTACTTC. Encoded protein: CASSALAGETQYF.